This T cell receptor beta chain was captured in a study of blood T cell repertoires in COVID-19. In the original processing: Reference gene primer amplification gave estimated nucleated cell counts. Clones were read by immunoSEQ multiplex PCR, and TCRdb kept only the in-frame ones, dropping some. D and trimming come from the DNA, and the V and J calls and clone size come from that table. Among more than 35,000 clones, about four fifths were seen once, and the ten largest hold around 25%. Material: peripheral blood. This receptor was taken from a man between 65 and 85 years old with acute or convalescent COVID-19.

The CDR3 sequence is CASSLPVLSGNTIYF. The CDR3 DNA reads TGTGCCAGCAGCTTACCAGTCCTCTCTGGAAACACCATATATTTT. This rearrangement joins TRBV7-3 to TRBJ1-3; D ambiguous. V was trimmed by 2 bases and J by 0 bases, leaving 8 bases between them. The V gene's germline CDR1 is SGHTA and CDR2 FQGTGA. This CDR3 is 15 amino acids long.